A selection of T cell receptor beta chains follows, all from one sample in a study of blood T cell repertoires in COVID-19. Clones were read by immunoSEQ multiplex PCR, and TCRdb kept only the in-frame ones, dropping some. The repertoire includes about 74,000 clones, around 87% of them detected once, and roughly 28% sits in the top ten. The specimen sequenced was peripheral blood. The receptors shown here come from a woman aged 80 or over with active or convalescent COVID-19. The CDR3 runs from the conserved cysteine through the conserved F or W. D genes are given only for firm matches. Where a row states a size, it is once, few, many or the class of an expanded clone; other rows omit it.

.	TRBV5-6	TRBD1	TRBJ2-7	CASSSDRETYEQYF	TGTGCCAGCAGCTCGGACAGGGAAACCTACGAGCAGTACTTC
.	TRBV18	TRBD1	TRBJ2-7	CASSAGTVSSYEQYF	TGTGCCAGCTCTGCCGGGACAGTAAGCTCCTACGAGCAGTACTTC
.	TRBV19	.	TRBJ2-3	CASSALTSTDTQYF	TGTGCCAGTTCCGCCCTAACTAGCACAGATACGCAGTATTTT
.	TRBV5-6	TRBD1	TRBJ1-3	CASSLGTGAGNTIYF	TGTGCCAGCAGCTTGGGGACAGGGGCTGGAAACACCATATATTTT
.	TRBV5-5	.	TRBJ2-2	CASSLAGTGELFF	TGTGCCAGCAGCTTGGCGGGAACCGGGGAGCTGTTTTTT
.	TRBV27	TRBD2	TRBJ2-3	CASSFSLAGVTDTQYF	TGTGCCAGCAGTTTTTCCCTAGCGGGGGTCACAGATACGCAGTATTTT
few	TRBV28	.	TRBJ1-2	CASGSSYRGYGYTF	TGTGCCAGTGGCTCCTCGTATAGAGGGTACGGCTACACCTTC
.	TRBV12-3/TRBV12-4	.	TRBJ1-2	CASSLERNGYTF	TGTGCCAGCAGTCTCGAGAGGAATGGCTACACCTTC
.	TRBV10-3	.	TRBJ2-3	CAISVEPYTDTQYF	TGTGCCATCAGTGTAGAACCCTACACAGATACGCAGTATTTT
.	TRBV30	TRBD1	TRBJ2-5	CAWRPYRGLRETQYF	TGTGCCTGGAGACCCTACAGGGGGCTTCGAGAGACCCAGTACTTC
few	TRBV6-5	TRBD1	TRBJ1-2	CASRDRVGVGGYTF	TGTGCCAGCAGGGACAGGGTGGGCGTCGGGGGCTACACCTTC
.	TRBV19	.	TRBJ2-5	CASSIQGLQETQYF	TGTGCCAGTAGTATACAGGGGCTACAAGAGACCCAGTACTTC
.	TRBV6-6	TRBD1	TRBJ1-6	CASSTTGQDSPLHF	TGTGCCAGCAGTACTACAGGACAGGATTCACCCCTCCACTTT
once	TRBV9	.	TRBJ1-1	CASSPWTENTEAFF	TGTGCCAGCAGCCCCTGGACAGAGAACACTGAAGCTTTCTTT
.	TRBV30	TRBD1	TRBJ1-5	CAWSHRRQGAGQPQHF	TGTGCCTGGAGTCATCGACGACAGGGGGCCGGTCAGCCCCAGCATTTT
.	TRBV28	.	TRBJ1-1	CASSLLNTEAFF	TGTGCCAGCAGTCTCCTGAACACTGAAGCTTTCTTT
.	TRBV5-8	.	TRBJ2-7	CASSVLSYEQYF	TGTGCCAGCAGCGTGCTCAGTTACGAGCAGTACTTC
.	TRBV6-5	.	TRBJ1-6	CASSLTLRTGPLHF	TGTGCCAGCAGCCTAACCTTACGCACAGGACCCCTCCACTTT
.	TRBV19	.	TRBJ2-7	CASSDRSYEQYF	TGTGCCAGTAGTGACAGGTCCTACGAGCAGTACTTC
.	TRBV30	.	TRBJ1-4	CAAGRSAYEKLFF	TGTGCCGCGGGGCGGAGTGCCTATGAAAAACTGTTTTTT
once	TRBV10-3	.	TRBJ1-1	CATTPEPGTEAFF	TGTGCCACAACCCCGGAACCGGGCACTGAAGCTTTCTTT
few	TRBV5-8	TRBD1	TRBJ2-7	CASSRIGQGYEQYF	TGTGCCAGCAGCCGGATAGGACAGGGCTACGAGCAGTACTTC
.	TRBV28	.	TRBJ1-4	CASSSSGLYEKLFF	TGTGCCAGCAGTTCGAGTGGTTTGTATGAAAAACTGTTTTTT
.	TRBV12-3/TRBV12-4	.	TRBJ2-3	CASSFFRVDTQYF	TGTGCCAGCAGTTTCTTTCGGGTAGATACGCAGTATTTT
.	TRBV21-1	.	TRBJ1-2	CASSKVAGVIYGYTF	TGTGCCAGCAGCAAAGTGGCAGGGGTAATATATGGCTACACCTTC
.	TRBV18	TRBD2	TRBJ2-3	CASSYSGGGNTDTQYF	TGTGCCAGCTCATATTCCGGCGGGGGTAACACAGATACGCAGTATTTT
.	TRBV28	.	TRBJ2-5	CASTTRGETQYF	TGTGCCAGCACCACCAGAGGGGAGACCCAGTACTTC
.	TRBV16	.	TRBJ2-7	CASSQLDSYEQYF	TGTGCCAGCAGCCAGCTTGATAGTTACGAGCAGTACTTC
.	TRBV19	TRBD1	TRBJ2-5	CASGTGAGETQYF	TGTGCCAGTGGGACAGGGGCGGGAGAGACCCAGTACTTC
.	TRBV9	.	TRBJ2-1	CASSVQGSPYNEQFF	TGTGCCAGCAGCGTCCAGGGGAGTCCCTACAATGAGCAGTTCTTC
.	TRBV6-5	TRBD1	TRBJ2-7	CACQGAQGYYEQYF	TGTGCCTGCCAGGGGGCGCAGGGGTACTACGAGCAGTACTTC
.	TRBV5-5	TRBD1	TRBJ2-3	CASSLGGQGADTQYF	TGTGCCAGCAGCTTAGGGGGACAGGGTGCAGATACGCAGTATTTT
.	TRBV5-1	.	TRBJ1-4	CASSTGTLNEKLFF	TGCGCCAGCAGCACCGGGACACTTAATGAAAAACTGTTTTTT
.	TRBV3-1/TRBV3-2	TRBD1	TRBJ1-5	CASSSRDSINQPQHF	TGTGCCAGCAGCTCCCGGGACAGCATCAATCAGCCCCAGCATTTT
once	TRBV30	.	TRBJ1-5	CAWSVLQGGQPQHF	TGTGCCTGGAGTGTCCTACAGGGCGGTCAGCCCCAGCATTTT
.	TRBV6-5	.	TRBJ1-3	CASSYDRGNTIYF	TGTGCCAGCAGTTATGACAGGGGAAACACCATATATTTT
.	TRBV28	.	TRBJ2-1	CASSFEGLAFNEQFF	TGTGCCAGCAGTTTCGAGGGACTCGCATTCAATGAGCAGTTCTTC
.	TRBV4-2	.	TRBJ1-2	CASSQIDGYTF	TGTGCCAGCAGCCAAATAGATGGCTACACCTTC
.	TRBV3-1/TRBV3-2	.	TRBJ1-6	CASSPAVSGRDSPLHF	TGTGCCAGCAGCCCCGCTGTGTCAGGCAGGGATTCACCCCTCCACTTT
few	TRBV7-6	.	TRBJ2-2	CASSLGQIKGGELFF	TGTGCCAGCAGCCTTGGACAGATAAAGGGGGGGGAGCTGTTTTTT
.	TRBV5-1	TRBD1	TRBJ2-5	CASSLDQQGGNQETQYF	TGCGCCAGCAGCTTGGATCAACAGGGGGGAAACCAAGAGACCCAGTACTTC
.	TRBV6-4	TRBD2	TRBJ2-3	CASSDGGGTDTQYF	TGTGCCAGCAGTGACGGGGGGGGCACAGATACGCAGTATTTT
.	TRBV9	.	TRBJ1-5	CASSVGTGTNQPQHF	TGTGCCAGCAGCGTAGGAACAGGGACCAATCAGCCCCAGCATTTT
.	TRBV15	.	TRBJ1-5	CATSSLNQPQHF	TGTGCCACCAGCAGTCTCAATCAGCCCCAGCATTTT